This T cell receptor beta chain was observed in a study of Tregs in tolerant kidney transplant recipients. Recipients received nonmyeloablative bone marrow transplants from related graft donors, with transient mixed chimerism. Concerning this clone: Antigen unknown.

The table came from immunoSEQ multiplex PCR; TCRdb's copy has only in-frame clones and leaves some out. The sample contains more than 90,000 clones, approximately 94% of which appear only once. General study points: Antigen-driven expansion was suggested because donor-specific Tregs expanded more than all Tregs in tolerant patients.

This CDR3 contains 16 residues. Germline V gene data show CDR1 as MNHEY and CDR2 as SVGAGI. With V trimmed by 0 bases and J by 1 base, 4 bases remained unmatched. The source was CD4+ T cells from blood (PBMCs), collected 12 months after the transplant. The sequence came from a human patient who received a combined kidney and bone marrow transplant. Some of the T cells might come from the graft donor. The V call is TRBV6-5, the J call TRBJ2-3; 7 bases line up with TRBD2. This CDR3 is CASSYSGGWGTDTQYF. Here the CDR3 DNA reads TGTGCCAGCAGTTACTCGGGAGGGTGGGGCACAGATACGCAGTATTTT.